This T cell receptor (beta chain) was recorded in a study of beta chain features in type 1 diabetes. Germline V gene sequence: CDR1 LGHNA, CDR2 YNFKEQ. The V end lost 5 bases, the J end lost 0 bases, and 11 bases lay between the germline ends. The CDR3 spans 15 residues. Overall study findings and caveats: Here, the possible influence of HLA type (on TCRB rearrangement) remained unresolved. All four CD4+ subsets from Type 1 diabetes patients carried moderately but significantly shorter TCRB CDR3s. The naive, central memory and Treg TCRB repertoires of patients appeared to be more similar to one another than those of healthy donors.

Sorted CD4+ subsets: naive, central memory, regulatory, stem cell-like memory (CD45RO/CCR7/CD25/CD127/CD95/CD27 panel). Expressed TCRB transcripts were sequenced, since all the RNA that had been isolated was reverse transcribed. Regulatory, naive and central memory T cell samples averaged around 3.6 million reads. Only in-frame clones appear in the TCRdb table, and some are missing; sequencing was by immunoSEQ multiplex PCR. The sample lists about 27,000 clones, 56% seen once, with approximately 1.6% in the top ten. With respect to this clone: Its antigen remains unknown.

Sample: Tregs from blood. The V and J genes are TRBV4-2 and TRBJ1-3; tentative D call: TRBD1 (6 bases). The source is a woman between 18 and 29 years old with type 1 diabetes. The CDR3 bases are TGTGCCAGCAGCTCACGGACAGTCTCTGGAAACACCATATATTTT. As protein: CASSSRTVSGNTIYF.